The 5 T cell receptor beta chains below all came from one sample that was sequenced in a study of blood T cell repertoires in COVID-19. TCRdb's table, derived via immunoSEQ multiplex PCR, lists solely in-frame clones and lacks some. The sample holds 150,000 or so clones, around 87% seen once. The sequenced sample was peripheral blood. The receptors derive from a man aged 18 to 29 with COVID-19, enrolled during active disease.

This chain connects TRBV5-1 to TRBJ1-1, with D perhaps matching TRBD1 (6 bases). The CDR3 is made up of 15 amino acids. Trimming cost V 3 bases and J 4 bases, with 16 bases left between them. Germline CDR1 and CDR2: SGHRS and YFSETQ. This CDR3 reads CASSSGRGMGTEAFF. The CDR3 DNA reads TGCGCCAGCAGCTCCGGCAGGGGTATGGGCACTGAAGCTTTCTTT.

This clone is a singleton in its sample. An end of the junction differs from the germline gene, which may be a read error. The chain is built from TRBV25-1 and TRBJ2-3, with a possible D match to TRBD1 (5 bases). Germline lookup yields CDR1 MGHDK and CDR2 SYGVNS. The CDR3 runs 15 residues. CDR3 bases: TGTGCCAGCAGTGAATGGGGCAGTAGCACCGATACGCAGTATTTT. Amino acids: CASSEWGSSTDTQYF.

The chain couples TRBV18 to TRBJ2-7, with TRBD1 matching 8 bases. This CDR3 region has 15 residues. CDR1 and CDR2 from the germline V gene are KGHSH and LQKENI. The V segment lost 3 bases and the J segment 3 bases; nucleotides outside the gene matches: 7. CDR3 sequence: CASSPPGQDLYEQYF. CDR3 bases: TGTGCCAGCTCACCTCCGGGACAGGACCTCTACGAGCAGTACTTC.

The chain recombines TRBV2 with TRBJ2-5, with a weak D call TRBD2 (6 bases). This CDR3 comprises 15 residues. The V gene lost 0 bases and the J gene lost 2 bases, with 10 bases spanning the gap. Germline CDR1 is SNHLY and CDR2 is FYNNEI. The CDR3, as DNA: TGTGCCAGCAGTGAAGCGGCGGGGAGTCAAGAGACCCAGTACTTC. It translates to CASSEAAGSQETQYF.

The chain carries TRBV28 and TRBJ1-2; D call uncertain. The germline V gene has CDR1 MDHEN and CDR2 SYDVKM. Trimming removed 3 bases from V and 4 bases from J, with 6 bases in between. CDR3 length: 12 amino acids. DNA for the CDR3: TGTGCCAGCAGTTTTCTGGCCTATGGCTACACCTTC. Amino acids: CASSFLAYGYTF.